This TCR beta chain was captured in a study of blood T cell repertoires in COVID-19. Looking at the study overall: Samples representing acute and convalescent COVID-19 were sourced from the United States, Italy and Spain. T cells, B-cell-depleted T cells, or PBMCs provided the cDNA or gDNA that served as material.

This clone was seen just once. One junction end does not reproduce the germline sequence, and a read error may be involved. CDR1 is MNHNS and CDR2 is SASEGT in the germline V gene. The CDR3 totals 17 residues. In the source study's methods: From reference gene primer amplification, estimates of nucleated cell counts were derived. Some clones are missing from TCRdb's copy, which holds only in-frame ones; the method was immunoSEQ multiplex PCR. V and J calls and clone size follow that table, whereas D and trimming were derived from the DNA. This table has some 340,000 clones, 90% to 95% appearing once. This clonotype was sampled from a woman aged 25 to 39 who had been exposed to COVID-19. Sequenced input: PBMCs or T cells enriched from blood (not recorded which). The chain joins TRBV6-1 to TRBJ1-3; 9 positions match TRBD1. The CDR3 here is CASSQALRQGAGNTIYF. CDR3 bases: TGTGCCAGCAGTCAAGCCCTAAGACAGGGGGCTGGAAACACCATATATTTT.